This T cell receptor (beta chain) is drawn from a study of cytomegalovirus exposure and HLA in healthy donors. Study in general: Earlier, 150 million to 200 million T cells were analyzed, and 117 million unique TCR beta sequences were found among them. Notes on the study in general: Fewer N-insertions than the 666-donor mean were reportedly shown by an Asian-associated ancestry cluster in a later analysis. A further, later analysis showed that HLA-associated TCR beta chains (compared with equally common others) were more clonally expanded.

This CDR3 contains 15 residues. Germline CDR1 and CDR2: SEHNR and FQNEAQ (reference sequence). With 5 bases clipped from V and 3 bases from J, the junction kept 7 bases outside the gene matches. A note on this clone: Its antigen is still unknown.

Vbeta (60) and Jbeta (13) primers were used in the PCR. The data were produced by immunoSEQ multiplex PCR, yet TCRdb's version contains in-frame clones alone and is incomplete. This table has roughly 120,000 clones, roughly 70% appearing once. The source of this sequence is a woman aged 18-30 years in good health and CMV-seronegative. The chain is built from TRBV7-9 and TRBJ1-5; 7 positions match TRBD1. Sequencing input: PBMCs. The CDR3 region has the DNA TGTGCCAGCAGCCCTACTACAGGGGTCAATCAGCCCCAGCATTTT. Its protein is CASSPTTGVNQPQHF.